One and the same sample provided the 8 T cell receptor beta chains below, sequenced in a study of radiation and T cells in renal cell carcinoma. The sample's time point: blood 4 weeks post-SBRT, at nephrectomy. As for treatment: 15 Gy SBRT to primary tumor, nephrectomy 4 weeks later. Here immunoSEQ multiplex PCR was the method, and the copy in TCRdb shows in-frame clones only, minus some. Of approximately 70,000 clones in the sample, roughly 80% were seen once. The sequencing here drew on blood, taken from a patient whose treatment included radiotherapy and nephrectomy. Receptor source: a man in his fifties or sixties with renal cell carcinoma.

The chain links TRBV7-9 to TRBJ2-1; 8 bases align to TRBD1. The V segment lost 5 bases and the J segment 7 bases; nucleotides outside the gene matches: 10. Germline values: CDR1 SEHNR, CDR2 FQNEAQ (reference sequence). This CDR3 has 15 residues. The CDR3 sequence: CASSPDRGFSNEQFF. As DNA, the CDR3 is TGTGCCAGCAGCCCCGACAGGGGTTTTTCAAATGAGCAGTTCTTC.

V is TRBV5-1 and J is TRBJ1-4; D remains ambiguous. Deletions cut 7 bases from V and 2 bases from J, with 12 bases between. Germline loops: CDR1 SGHRS, CDR2 YFSETQ. The CDR3 totals 14 residues. Here the CDR3 DNA reads TGCGCCAGCGGGGTGATTGGCACTAATGAAAAACTGTTTTTT. Translating gives CASGVIGTNEKLFF.

The CDR3 DNA sequence: TGTGCCAGCAGCTTCCGACTAGATTACACAGATACGCAGTATTTT. Its translation is CASSFRLDYTDTQYF. The chain combines TRBV7-2 with TRBJ2-3; a possible D gene is TRBD2 (6 bases). The CDR3 spans 15 residues. The V gene's germline CDR1 is SGHTA and CDR2 FQGNSA. The V gene lost 3 bases and the J gene lost 2 bases, with 12 bases spanning the gap.

The count of this clone is one. The chain joins TRBV6-5 to TRBJ2-1, with 11 bases identical to TRBD2. The length of the CDR3 is 14 residues. V was pared by 6 bases and J by 3 bases, with 1 base of the junction left unmatched. CDR1 is MNHEY, CDR2 SVGAGI, per germline. This CDR3 is CASRLAGDYNEQFF. In nucleotides, the CDR3 is TGTGCCAGCAGACTAGCGGGAGACTACAATGAGCAGTTCTTC.

The chain is built from TRBV18 and TRBJ1-1, with unresolved D. The CDR3 totals 15 residues. The V end was cut by 2 bases, the J end by 2 bases, with 12 bases between. CDR1 is KGHSH, CDR2 LQKENI, per germline. The CDR3 DNA reads as TGTGCCAGCTCACCAGGAAGTCTTAGTAACACTGAAGCTTTCTTT. Residues: CASSPGSLSNTEAFF.

The CDR3 nucleotides are TGTGCCAGCAGCCCGGGACTAGCGGGGGGTGTGAGCACAGATACGCAGTATTTT. The encoded protein is CASSPGLAGGVSTDTQYF. This rearrangement joins TRBV5-4 to TRBJ2-3; 15 positions agree with TRBD2. The CDR3 runs to 18 residues. V shed 4 bases, J shed 0 bases, and the junction held 6 bases outside the gene matches. Germline V CDR1 and CDR2: SGHNT, YYREEE (reference sequence).

In nucleotides, the CDR3 is TGTGCCAGCAGCGTCGACAGTCTCCAGGGGTCACCCCTCCACTTT. This translates into CASSVDSLQGSPLHF. This chain uses TRBV9 with TRBJ1-6, with D perhaps TRBD1 (6 bases). Per the germline V gene, CDR1 is SGDLS and CDR2 is YYNGEE. Trimming took off 2 bases at V and 10 bases at J, with 16 bases between the two ends. The CDR3 runs to 15 residues.

The sample holds a few counts of this clone. The chain couples TRBV7-9 to TRBJ1-1, with D tentatively TRBD1 (5 bases). Germline-derived CDR1 and CDR2 are SEHNR and FQNEAQ (reference sequence). V lost 11 bases, J lost 1 base, and 11 bases lay in between. This CDR3 is 12 amino acids long. CDR3: CAYGAGNTEAFF. CDR3 DNA sequence: TGTGCCTACGGGGCAGGGAACACTGAAGCTTTCTTT.